This entry lists 7 T cell receptor beta chains sequenced from one sample in a study of T cells in Graves' hyperthyroidism and ophthalmopathy. Amplification of TCR beta CDR3 regions was performed using RNA transcripts as template. Initially, a first-round RT-PCR of the TCR CDR3 employed the HTBI primer set. TCRdb reprocessed the multiplex PCR reads with MiXCR, giving one entry per CDR3 protein. The profile shows about 370,000 distinct CDR3 sequences, roughly 15% of them singletons. Sequenced input: blood. These receptors were obtained from a woman aged 60 to 75 with Graves' ophthalmopathy.

This clonotype was counted ten times or more. The CDR3 DNA follows: TGCGCCAGCAGCTCCCGGACTAGCGGGCAAGAGACCCAGTACTTC. Protein: CASSSRTSGQETQYF. The chain recombines TRBV5-1 with TRBJ2-5; 11 nucleotides agree with TRBD2. V lost 3 bases to trimming and J lost 2 bases; unmatched junction nucleotides: 3. CDR3 length: 15 amino acids. Germline CDR1 SGHRS, CDR2 YFSETQ. Complete variable domain (other parts from reference TRBV5-1 and TRBJ2-5): KAGVTQTPRYLIKTRGQQVTLSCSPISGHRSVSWYQQTPGQGLQFLFEYFSETQRNKGNFPGRFSGRQFSNSRSEMNVSTLELGDSALYLCASSSRTSGQETQYFGPGTRLLVL.

The sample holds many counts of this clonotype. V gene TRBV11-2 combines with J gene TRBJ2-1; 7 bases agree with TRBD2. V lost 5 bases, J lost 7 bases, and 11 bases stayed unmatched. This CDR3 is built from 15 residues. Per germline, CDR1 SGHAT and CDR2 FQNNGV. CDR3 coding DNA: TGTGCCAGCAGCGCCCACCCGGGAGGAGGGAATGAGCAGTTCTTC. Translating it yields CASSAHPGGGNEQFF.

This clonotype appeared many times. The chain has TRBV9 and TRBJ1-6, with 7 bases lining up with TRBD1. Germline V lookup: CDR1 SGDLS, CDR2 YYNGEE. The J segment lost 4 bases and the V segment lost 0 bases, leaving 1 base of the junction unmatched. The CDR3 is made up of 15 amino acids. CDR3 coding DNA: TGTGCCAGCAGCGTAGAGGGACAGTATAATTCACCCCTCCACTTT. It codes for CASSVEGQYNSPLHF.

This clonotype occurred many times. V and J are TRBV2 and TRBJ2-4, with TRBD2 matching over 10 bases. The CDR3 has 16 residues. Losses at the gene ends were 2 bases for V and 0 bases for J; bases not matched to a gene: 1. CDR1 and CDR2 (germline): SNHLY, FYNNEI. CDR3 sequence: CASSESSGGAKNIQYF. CDR3 nucleotide sequence: TGTGCCAGCAGTGAATCTAGCGGGGGAGCCAAAAACATTCAGTACTTC.

The chain links TRBV18 to TRBJ1-1, with D unresolved. V was trimmed by 4 bases and J by 1 base, leaving 10 bases between them. Germline V gives CDR1 KGHSH, CDR2 LQKENI. There are 14 residues in the CDR3. The CDR3 DNA is TGTGCCAGCTCACTTTCGAACTCGAACACTGAAGCTTTCTTT. Its protein product is CASSLSNSNTEAFF.

The chain combines TRBV30 with TRBJ1-5; 8 bases line up with TRBD1. J gave up 2 bases and V 1 base, and 1 base lay outside the gene matches. CDR1 is GTSNPN and CDR2 is SVGIG in the germline V gene (reference sequence). The CDR3 is 14 amino acids. Here the CDR3 reads CAWSEGQGNQPQHF. CDR3 in DNA: TGTGCCTGGAGTGAGGGACAGGGCAATCAGCCCCAGCATTTT.

This clonotype has a count of ten or more. The chain couples TRBV18 to TRBJ2-7; 7 bases align to TRBD1. J lost 5 bases, V lost 8 bases, and 9 bases had no gene match. Germline CDR1 reads KGHSH; CDR2 reads LQKENI. This CDR3 is 13 amino acids long. CDR3 sequence (DNA): TGTGCCAGCGCATCGACAGGGTCCAACGAGCAGTACTTC. Protein product: CASASTGSNEQYF.